The 18 T cell receptor beta chains presented below share a single source sample, sequenced in a study of cytomegalovirus exposure and HLA in healthy donors. In the PCR, 60 Vbeta and 13 Jbeta primers were used. Clones were sequenced by immunoSEQ multiplex PCR, and TCRdb holds only the in-frame ones, with some missing. The sample lists some 160,000 clones; around 9.6% were seen once. The sample consisted of PBMCs. These receptor sequences come from a male donor in good health and CMV-seronegative.

The chain uses TRBV29-1 and TRBJ2-1, with TRBD2 identical over 13 bases. This CDR3 contains 13 residues. Germline V gene sequence: CDR1 SQVTM, CDR2 ANQGSEA. CDR3 in amino acids: CTVGLAGDNEQFF. Written as DNA, the CDR3 is TGCACCGTCGGACTAGCGGGGGACAATGAGCAGTTCTTC.

The CDR3 coding sequence is TGTGCCAGCAGTTCCGCTACAGGGGTACTAGCCGGGGAGCTGTTTTTT. It specifies CASSSATGVLAGELFF. This rearrangement joins TRBV28 to TRBJ2-2, with TRBD1 identical over 7 bases. The V gene end was trimmed by 4 bases and the J gene end by 6 bases; junction bases not matched to a gene: 11. Per the germline V gene, CDR1 is MDHEN and CDR2 is SYDVKM. This CDR3 is 16 amino acids long. Based on the CDR3 plus reference TRBV28 and TRBJ2-2, the full variable domain is DVKVTQSSRYLVKRTGEKVFLECVQDMDHENMFWYRQDPGLGLRLIYFSYDVKMKEKGDIPEGYSVSREKKERFSLILESASTNQTSMYLCASSSATGVLAGELFFGEGSRLTVL.

CDR3 sequence (DNA): TGTGCCAGCAGCCAAGGACAGAACTCGCAGGTCCAGCATTTT. This codes for CASSQGQNSQVQHF. The V and J genes are TRBV4-2 and TRBJ1-5, with TRBD1 as a possible D gene (5 bases). Trimming took 1 base from V and 12 from J, leaving 16 bases between them. CDR1 is LGHNA, CDR2 YNFKEQ, per germline. The CDR3 is 14 residues long.

The J gene is TRBJ2-7, the V gene TRBV19, with D possibly being TRBD2 (5 bases). CDR3 length: 13 amino acids. Germline CDR1 reads LNHDA; CDR2 reads SQIVND (reference sequence). V was shortened by 1 base and J by 6 bases, with 10 bases between the two germline ends. The CDR3 here is CASSIVTRGEQYF. In DNA, the CDR3 is TGTGCCAGTAGTATAGTAACTCGGGGCGAGCAGTACTTC.

This chain uses TRBV6-1 with TRBJ1-1, with D possibly being TRBD1 (5 bases). Germline V gives CDR1 MNHNS, CDR2 SASEGT. The ends were cut back, 4 bases at V and 4 bases at J, with 19 bases in the middle. This CDR3 has 16 residues. The CDR3 loop is CASSGLGGGGSTEAFF. The DNA of the CDR3 is TGTGCCAGCAGTGGCCTCGGGGGAGGAGGGAGCACTGAAGCTTTCTTT.

CDR3 loop: CASSQEPTGGHTLTQYF. CDR3 sequence (DNA): TGCGCCAGCAGCCAAGAGCCAACAGGGGGCCACACCCTGACGCAGTATTTT. The gene calls are TRBV4-3 and TRBJ2-3, with TRBD1 matching 9 bases. CDR1 is LGHNA and CDR2 is YSLEER in the germline V gene. J gave up 9 bases and V 0 bases, and 13 bases lay outside the gene matches. The CDR3 has 17 residues.

The V and J genes are TRBV9 and TRBJ2-7, with D tentatively TRBD2 (5 bases). Germline assignment: CDR1 SGDLS and CDR2 YYNGEE. Trimming left V 0 bases short and J 3 bases short, with 13 bases between. The CDR3 spans 15 residues. The CDR3 DNA is TGTGCCAGCAGCGTAGGGGAAGCGGACGACTACGAGCAGTACTTC. Its protein product is CASSVGEADDYEQYF.

The chain employs TRBV6-1 and TRBJ2-3; 8 nucleotides align to TRBD1. The germline V gene has CDR1 MNHNS and CDR2 SASEGT. There are 14 residues in the CDR3. V shed 3 bases, J shed 4 bases, and the junction held 3 bases outside the gene matches. Here the CDR3 reads CASSEDRVSDTQYF. CDR3 nucleotide sequence: TGTGCCAGCAGTGAGGACAGGGTTTCAGATACGCAGTATTTT.

This clone was recorded a few times. The V gene is TRBV19, the J gene TRBJ1-1, with D maybe TRBD1 (6 bases). The CDR3 length is 15 residues. In germline, CDR1 is LNHDA, CDR2 SQIVND (reference sequence). V gave up 7 bases and J gave up 2 bases, with 17 bases separating them. The CDR3 sequence: CASTHPGTFNTEAFF. The CDR3 nucleotides read TGTGCCAGTACTCATCCCGGGACATTTAACACTGAAGCTTTCTTT.

This chain joins TRBV5-1 and TRBJ2-7; 7 bases align to TRBD1. The ends lost 2 bases at V and 2 bases at J; junction bases unmatched: 7. Per germline, CDR1 SGHRS and CDR2 YFSETQ. The CDR3 spans 15 residues. The CDR3 nucleotides read TGCGCCAGCAGCTTTGAAGGGGGCTACCCCTACGAGCAGTACTTC. It specifies CASSFEGGYPYEQYF. The full variable domain, rest sourced from reference TRBV5-1 and TRBJ2-7, is KAGVTQTPRYLIKTRGQQVTLSCSPISGHRSVSWYQQTPGQGLQFLFEYFSETQRNKGNFPGRFSGRQFSNSRSEMNVSTLELGDSALYLCASSFEGGYPYEQYFGPGTRLTVT.

The chain recombines TRBV4-3 with TRBJ1-5; D gene uncertain. This CDR3 region has 15 residues. Germline lookup yields CDR1 LGHNA and CDR2 YSLEER. With 0 bases removed from V and 6 bases from J, the gap between germline ends came to 12 bases. The CDR3 DNA reads TGCGCCAGCAGCCAAGATCGAGGGTTAGGTCAGCCCCAGCATTTT. Its translation is CASSQDRGLGQPQHF.

This clone was seen only a few times. The V gene is TRBV5-1, the J gene TRBJ1-1; maybe TRBD1 (5 bases). With 5 bases removed from V and 1 base from J, the gap between germline ends came to 12 bases. Germline V gives CDR1 SGHRS, CDR2 YFSETQ. The CDR3 contains 14 residues. DNA of the CDR3: TGCGCCAGCAGTACTGACAGACCGAACACTGAAGCTTTCTTT. This encodes CASSTDRPNTEAFF.

This clone has only a few counts. The chain links TRBV29-1 to TRBJ1-5; no firm D call. Trimming took 3 bases from V and 6 from J, leaving 12 bases between them. Germline assignment: CDR1 SQVTM and CDR2 ANQGSEA. The CDR3 loop spans 13 amino acids. In DNA form, the CDR3 reads TGCAGCGTTGAGGACGGGGATAGTCAGCCCCAGCATTTT. It codes for CSVEDGDSQPQHF.

The genes are TRBV7-3 and TRBJ2-2, with 8 nucleotides matching TRBD1. From germline, CDR1 is SGHTA and CDR2 FQGTGA. CDR3 size: 18 residues. The J segment lost 2 bases and the V segment lost 4 bases, leaving 12 bases of the junction unmatched. CDR3 nucleotide sequence: TGTGCCAGCAGCTCCGCTCGCAGGGGGCTGGAAAACACCGGGGAGCTGTTTTTT. Protein: CASSSARRGLENTGELFF. Combining the CDR3 with reference TRBV7-3 and TRBJ2-2 gives the whole variable domain GAGVSQTPSNKVTEKGKYVELRCDPISGHTALYWYRQSLGQGPEFLIYFQGTGAADDSGLPNDRFFAVRPEGSVSTLKIQRTERGDSAVYLCASSSARRGLENTGELFFGEGSRLTVL.

This chain connects TRBV9 to TRBJ1-2; 7 bases are a match to TRBD1. Germline CDR1 is SGDLS and CDR2 is YYNGEE. CDR3 length equals 15 residues. V lost 0 bases to trimming and J lost 3 bases; unmatched junction nucleotides: 5. This chain's CDR3 is CASSVAGTAYYGYTF. DNA for the CDR3: TGTGCCAGCAGCGTAGCTGGGACAGCCTACTATGGCTACACCTTC.

V and J are TRBV5-4 and TRBJ2-1; D is ambiguous. CDR1 is SGHNT, CDR2 YYREEE, per germline (reference sequence). V lost 3 bases to trimming and J lost 0 bases, with 7 bases between them. The CDR3 covers 14 residues. The CDR3 DNA follows: TGTGCCAGCAGCTGGGCAAACTCCTACAATGAGCAGTTCTTC. This sequence encodes CASSWANSYNEQFF.

This clone was found a few times. The gene calls are TRBV5-1 and TRBJ2-3; 8 bases are a match to TRBD2. J lost 2 bases, V lost 8 bases, and 10 bases had no gene match. In germline, CDR1 is SGHRS, CDR2 YFSETQ. The CDR3 contains 15 residues. In DNA form, the CDR3 reads TGCGCCAGTCTGAGGGGAGCGGGGGACACAGATACGCAGTATTTT. This translates into CASLRGAGDTDTQYF.

This clone was found a few times. The genes are TRBV6-5 and TRBJ2-7; possibly TRBD2 for D (6 bases). Germline CDR1 is MNHEY and CDR2 is SVGAGI. The CDR3 is 14 amino acids. Trimming left V 4 bases short and J 0 bases short, with 10 bases between. In nucleotides, the CDR3 is TGTGCCAGCAGTTCCCACGGGAGCTCCTACGAGCAGTACTTC. Protein product: CASSSHGSSYEQYF.